The 24 T cell receptor beta chains in this list originate from one sample, sequenced in a study of PD-1 blockade in classical Hodgkin lymphoma. Clones were read by immunoSEQ multiplex PCR, and TCRdb kept only the in-frame ones, dropping some. The repertoire holds more than 25,000 clones, about two thirds seen once, with roughly 4% in the top ten. Each patient experienced a relapse that followed autologous stem cell transplantation, and brentuximab vedotin exposure varied. The specimen comprised peripheral blood mononuclear cells (PBMCs), sampled before the second cycle of nivolumab. These receptors all stem from a human donor with classical Hodgkin lymphoma.

J is TRBJ2-1 and V is TRBV7-8; a weak D match, TRBD1 (6 bases). Trimming shortened V by 4 bases and J by 9 bases, and 19 bases separated the two germline ends. This CDR3 contains 15 residues. Germline CDR1 and CDR2: SGHVS and FQNEAQ. The CDR3 DNA sequence: TGTGCCAGCAGCTCCGAGACGGGACACACAGGTGAGCAGTTCTTC. This translates into CASSSETGHTGEQFF.

The chain carries TRBV2 and TRBJ1-1; possibly TRBD1 for D (5 bases). Trimming shortened V by 2 bases and J by 3 bases, and 13 bases separated the two germline ends. The germline CDR1 and CDR2 sequences are SNHLY and FYNNEI. This CDR3 region has 15 residues. DNA of the CDR3: TGTGCCAGCAGTGAATTGGGACTTTTTGACACTGAAGCTTTCTTT. Its protein is CASSELGLFDTEAFF.

J is TRBJ1-1 and V is TRBV4-2; D is undetermined. Germline CDR1 reads LGHNA; CDR2 reads YNFKEQ. This CDR3 spans 15 amino acids. The germline V and J ends were trimmed by 1 base and 7 bases, with 16 bases remaining between them. Written as DNA, the CDR3 is TGTGCCAGCAGCCAAGGGGTAGGGAGGGTTCTTGAAGCTTTCTTT. This encodes CASSQGVGRVLEAFF.

The chain couples TRBV7-9 to TRBJ2-3; D not resolved. Germline values: CDR1 SEHNR, CDR2 FQNEAQ (reference sequence). This CDR3 has 14 amino acids. Trimming took 2 bases from V and 1 from J, leaving 7 bases between them. This chain's CDR3 is CASSLTGGTDTQYF. The DNA for the CDR3 is TGTGCCAGCAGCTTAACTGGGGGCACAGATACGCAGTATTTT.

J is TRBJ1-3 and V is TRBV5-6, with 9 positions matching TRBD1. The CDR3 length is 17 residues. V trimming: 4 bases; J trimming: 0 bases; junction bases outside the gene matches: 8. CDR1 SGHDT and CDR2 YYEEEE come from the germline V gene. CDR3 sequence reads: CASSRRDRVNSGNTIYF. The CDR3 DNA sequence: TGTGCCAGCAGCCGCCGGGACAGGGTGAACTCTGGAAACACCATATATTTT.

The V gene is TRBV18, the J gene TRBJ2-4; TRBD1 agrees at 8 bases. CDR3 size: 15 residues. The V gene's germline CDR1 is KGHSH and CDR2 LQKENI. V trimming: 4 bases; J trimming: 5 bases; junction bases outside the gene matches: 7. CDR3 protein: CASSLRTGNENIQYF. CDR3 nucleotides: TGTGCCAGCTCACTCCGGACAGGGAATGAAAACATTCAGTACTTC.

This chain joins TRBV11-2 and TRBJ1-1; maybe TRBD1 (5 bases). This CDR3 region has 15 residues. Germline CDR1 SGHAT, CDR2 FQNNGV. Trimming took 0 bases from V and 1 from J, leaving 9 bases between them. The CDR3 DNA is TGTGCCAGCAGCTTAGAACCAGGGAAGAACACTGAAGCTTTCTTT. It encodes CASSLEPGKNTEAFF.

The chain employs TRBV25-1 and TRBJ1-2, with D possibly matching TRBD1 (6 bases). Per germline, CDR1 MGHDK and CDR2 SYGVNS. V shed 4 bases and J shed 8 bases, with 20 bases lying between them. The CDR3 extends over 15 amino acids. CDR3: CASSASGYGGAGYTF. CDR3 DNA: TGTGCCAGCAGTGCTAGCGGATACGGGGGCGCGGGCTACACCTTC.

V and J are TRBV23-1 and TRBJ2-2, with a possible D match to TRBD1 (6 bases). TRBV23-1 is placed among ORFs of uncertain function. CDR3 size: 17 residues. With 3 bases removed from V and 3 bases from J, the gap between germline ends came to 17 bases. This chain's CDR3 is CASSHSLNRVDTGELFF. CDR3 nucleotide sequence: TGCGCCAGCAGTCACTCACTAAACAGGGTGGACACCGGGGAGCTGTTTTTT.

By sample share, this clone is medium-sized. V and J are TRBV7-2 and TRBJ1-4; a weak D match, TRBD1 (6 bases). CDR1 SGHTA and CDR2 FQGNSA come from the germline V gene. This CDR3 is 14 amino acids long. The V and J ends lost 5 bases and 7 bases respectively, with 14 bases between them. DNA for the CDR3: TGTGCCAGCAGCCTGTCGGGACAAGTTGAAAAACTGTTTTTT. It specifies CASSLSGQVEKLFF. Full variable domain (rest looked up from reference TRBV7-2 and TRBJ1-4): GAGVSQSPSNKVTEKGKDVELRCDPISGHTALYWYRQSLGQGLEFLIYFQGNSAPDKSGLPSDRFSAERTGGSVSTLTIQRTQQEDSAVYLCASSLSGQVEKLFFGSGTQLSVL.

DNA of the CDR3: TGTGCCAGCAGTGCAGGGCGGGGCTGGATGGCAGATACGCAGTATTTT. This codes for CASSAGRGWMADTQYF. This chain links TRBV6-1 with TRBJ2-3, with a weak D call TRBD2 (6 bases). Trimming pared 4 bases from V and 4 bases from J, leaving 18 bases between. There are 16 residues in the CDR3. Germline CDR1 and CDR2: MNHNS and SASEGT.

The rearrangement links TRBV6-6 to TRBJ1-5, with 7 bases lining up with TRBD1. V lost 7 bases, J lost 6 bases, and 9 bases stayed unmatched. Germline V lookup: CDR1 MNHNY, CDR2 SVGAGI (reference sequence). The CDR3 spans 14 residues. The CDR3 DNA is TGTGCCAGCACCCGAGGGGCAGGGGGTCAGCCCCAGCATTTT. The encoded protein is CASTRGAGGQPQHF.

The chain recombines TRBV4-3 with TRBJ2-5; D uncertain. CDR3 length: 13 amino acids. Trimming left V 1 base short and J 5 bases short, with 8 bases between. CDR1 LGHNA and CDR2 YSLEER come from the germline V gene. The CDR3 nucleotides read TGCGCCAGCAGCCAAGGATTACGGGAGACCCAGTACTTC. The encoded protein is CASSQGLRETQYF.

The chain has TRBV7-9 and TRBJ2-2; perhaps TRBD2 as D (6 bases). In germline, CDR1 is SEHNR, CDR2 FQNEAQ (reference sequence). The germline V and J ends were trimmed by 5 bases and 8 bases, with 12 bases remaining between them. CDR3 size: 13 residues. The CDR3 reads CASSPGGLGELFF. CDR3 nucleotides: TGTGCCAGCAGCCCCGGGGGATTGGGGGAGCTGTTTTTT.

V is TRBV7-9 and J is TRBJ2-2, with D unclear. Germline values: CDR1 SEHNR, CDR2 FQNEAQ (reference sequence). The CDR3 spans 16 residues. Trimming removed 5 bases from V and 1 base from J, with 14 bases in between. In nucleotides, the CDR3 is TGTGCCAGCAGCAGCAGACCAGACCTGAACACCGGGGAGCTGTTTTTT. Translation gives CASSSRPDLNTGELFF. Full variable domain (remainder filled in from reference TRBV7-9 and TRBJ2-2): DTGVSQNPRHKITKRGQNVTFRCDPISEHNRLYWYRQTLGQGPEFLTYFQNEAQLEKSRLLSDRFSAERPKGSFSTLEIQRTEQGDSAMYLCASSSRPDLNTGELFFGEGSRLTVL.

The rearrangement uses TRBV30 and TRBJ1-6; the match to TRBD1 covers 9 bases. In germline, CDR1 is GTSNPN, CDR2 SVGIG (reference sequence). This CDR3 spans 15 amino acids. Trimming took 5 bases from V and 10 from J; bases not matched to a gene: 12. The CDR3 sequence is CAWAGGTGGGSPLHF. The CDR3 DNA sequence: TGTGCCTGGGCGGGTGGAACAGGGGGCGGGTCACCCCTCCACTTT.

This clone showed up just once. The chain uses TRBV20-1 and TRBJ2-7; weak D call: TRBD2 (5 bases). The V end lost 6 bases, the J end lost 3 bases, and 6 bases lay between the germline ends. Per germline, CDR1 DFQATT and CDR2 SNEGSKA (reference sequence). CDR3 length equals 10 residues. The CDR3 loop reads CSAAGYEQYF. CDR3 coding DNA: TGCAGTGCCGCGGGCTACGAGCAGTACTTC.

The rearrangement uses TRBV28 and TRBJ2-1; D not certain. The CDR3 is 15 amino acids. V was shortened by 5 bases and J by 6 bases, with 17 bases between the two germline ends. CDR1 and CDR2 (germline): MDHEN, SYDVKM. CDR3: CASSPHWKVPNEQFF. The CDR3 nucleotides read TGTGCCAGCAGTCCCCATTGGAAGGTCCCCAATGAGCAGTTCTTC. The entire variable domain, with the rest obtained from reference TRBV28 and TRBJ2-1, is as follows: DVKVTQSSRYLVKRTGEKVFLECVQDMDHENMFWYRQDPGLGLRLIYFSYDVKMKEKGDIPEGYSVSREKKERFSLILESASTNQTSMYLCASSPHWKVPNEQFFGPGTRLTVL.

This clone was seen a handful of times. This sequence joins TRBV19 and TRBJ1-2; 9 positions agree with TRBD1. Losses at the gene ends were 10 bases for V and 2 bases for J; bases not matched to a gene: 8. Germline assignment: CDR1 LNHDA and CDR2 SQIVND (reference sequence). CDR3 length: 14 amino acids. The CDR3 DNA reads TGTGCCACCCGTACGGGGACAGGGAACTATGGCTACACCTTC. It yields the protein CATRTGTGNYGYTF.

Written as DNA, the CDR3 is TGTGCCAGCAGCTTAAGGCCGACAGATACGCAGTATTTT. Protein sequence: CASSLRPTDTQYF. The rearrangement joins TRBV7-2 to TRBJ2-3, with no clear D. The germline CDR1 and CDR2 sequences are SGHTA and FQGNSA. With 2 bases removed from V and 3 bases from J, the gap between germline ends came to 6 bases. This CDR3 spans 13 amino acids.

The genes are TRBV7-9 and TRBJ2-1; TRBD1 aligns across 9 bases. Per the germline V gene, CDR1 is SEHNR and CDR2 is FQNEAQ (reference sequence). The J segment lost 8 bases and the V segment lost 3 bases, leaving 8 bases of the junction unmatched. This CDR3 is 15 amino acids long. In DNA form, the CDR3 reads TGTGCCAGCAGCTTTTCACAGGGGGCTTGGGATGAGCAGTTCTTC. This encodes CASSFSQGAWDEQFF.

In this sample, this clone turned up once. The DNA of the CDR3 is TGTGCCAGCAGTTTTGGACAGGGTTACGGCTACACCTTC. Encoded protein: CASSFGQGYGYTF. V and J are TRBV7-9 and TRBJ1-2, with 8 nucleotides matching TRBD1. Trimming took 6 bases from V and 8 from J; bases not matched to a gene: 8. In germline, CDR1 is SEHNR, CDR2 FQNEAQ (reference sequence). The CDR3 is 13 amino acids.

This clone was seen only once. The chain uses TRBV2 and TRBJ2-2; D might be TRBD1 (6 bases). With 3 bases removed from V and 5 bases from J, the gap between germline ends came to 10 bases. CDR3 size: 14 residues. Germline-derived CDR1 and CDR2 are SNHLY and FYNNEI. The CDR3 is CASSEQGLTGELFF. DNA of the CDR3: TGTGCCAGCAGTGAGCAGGGGCTGACCGGGGAGCTGTTTTTT. Combining the CDR3 with reference TRBV2 and TRBJ2-2 gives the whole variable domain EPEVTQTPSHQVTQMGQEVILRCVPISNHLYFYWYRQILGQKVEFLVSFYNNEISEKSEIFDDQFSVERPDGSNFTLKIRSTKLEDSAMYFCASSEQGLTGELFFGEGSRLTVL.

V usage is TRBV18 and J usage is TRBJ1-4; no definite D call. Trimming cost V 6 bases and J 0 bases, with 8 bases left between them. There are 14 residues in the CDR3. The germline V gene encodes CDR1 KGHSH and CDR2 LQKENI. CDR3 region: CASSPYATNEKLFF. CDR3 in DNA: TGTGCCAGCTCGCCGTATGCAACTAATGAAAAACTGTTTTTT.